The text below deals with one TCR beta chain. The data belong to a study of blood T cell repertoires in COVID-19. As handled by the study authors: How many nucleated cells were present was estimated from reference gene primer amplification. Method: immunoSEQ multiplex PCR; TCRdb's copy keeps in-frame clones and lacks some. V and J calls plus clone size are reproduced from that table; the DNA served to infer D and trimming. In the table there are 180,000 or so clones, roughly 87% of which are singletons. This CDR3 is built from 17 residues. CDR1 and CDR2 from the germline V gene are SGHAT and FQNNGV. V shed 3 bases and J shed 7 bases, with 22 bases lying between them. Participants, 18 to 89 years old, spanned around 25 US areas.

This clonotype originated in a woman aged 40 to 55 with acute COVID-19. Sequencing input: PBMCs or T cells enriched from blood (not recorded which). This chain uses TRBV11-2 with TRBJ2-1; perhaps TRBD2 as D (7 bases). The CDR3 nucleotides read TGTGCCAGCAGCTTCCCCCGGGGAGGGGGTAAGGGGAATGAGCAGTTCTTC. The encoded protein is CASSFPRGGGKGNEQFF.